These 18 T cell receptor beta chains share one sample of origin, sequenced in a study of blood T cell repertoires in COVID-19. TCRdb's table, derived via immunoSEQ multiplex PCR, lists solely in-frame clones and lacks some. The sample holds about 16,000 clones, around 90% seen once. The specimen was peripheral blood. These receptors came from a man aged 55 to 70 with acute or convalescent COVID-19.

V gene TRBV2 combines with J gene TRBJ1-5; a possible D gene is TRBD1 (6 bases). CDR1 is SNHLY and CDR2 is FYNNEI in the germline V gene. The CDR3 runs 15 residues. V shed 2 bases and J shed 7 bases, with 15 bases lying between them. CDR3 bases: TGTGCCAGCAGTGAAATAGGGGGACCAAAACAGCCCCAGCATTTT. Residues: CASSEIGGPKQPQHF. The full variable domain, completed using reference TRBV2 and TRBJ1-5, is EPEVTQTPSHQVTQMGQEVILRCVPISNHLYFYWYRQILGQKVEFLVSFYNNEISEKSEIFDDQFSVERPDGSNFTLKIRSTKLEDSAMYFCASSEIGGPKQPQHFGDGTRLSIL.

The CDR3 is CASSPRTSGGYEQYF. As DNA, the CDR3 is TGTGCCAGCAGCCCTAGGACTAGCGGGGGGTACGAGCAGTACTTC. The rearrangement links TRBV3-1 (or the pseudogene TRBV3-2) to TRBJ2-7, with 14 bases that match TRBD2. The CDR3 is made up of 15 amino acids. The V segment lost 4 bases and the J segment 4 bases; nucleotides outside the gene matches: 3. CDR1 is LGHDT, CDR2 YNNKEL, per germline (reference sequence).

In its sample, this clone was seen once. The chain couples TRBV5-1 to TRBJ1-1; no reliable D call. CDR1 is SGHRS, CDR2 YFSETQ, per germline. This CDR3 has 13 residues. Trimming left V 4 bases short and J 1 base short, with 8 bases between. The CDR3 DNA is TGCGCCAGCAGCGTCTTACAGAACACTGAAGCTTTCTTT. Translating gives CASSVLQNTEAFF.

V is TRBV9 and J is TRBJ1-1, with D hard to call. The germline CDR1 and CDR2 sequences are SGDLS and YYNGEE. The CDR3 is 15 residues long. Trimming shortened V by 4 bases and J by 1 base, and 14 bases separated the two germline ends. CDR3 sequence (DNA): TGTGCCAGCAGCCCCCTCAGGCCTACGAACACTGAAGCTTTCTTT. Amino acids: CASSPLRPTNTEAFF.

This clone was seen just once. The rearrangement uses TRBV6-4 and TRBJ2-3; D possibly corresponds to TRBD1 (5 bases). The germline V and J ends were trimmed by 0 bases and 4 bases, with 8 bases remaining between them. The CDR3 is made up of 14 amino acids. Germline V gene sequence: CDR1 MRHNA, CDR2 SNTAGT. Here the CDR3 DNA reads TGTGCCAGCAGTGACTCGGGGCGTGCAGATACGCAGTATTTT. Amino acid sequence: CASSDSGRADTQYF.

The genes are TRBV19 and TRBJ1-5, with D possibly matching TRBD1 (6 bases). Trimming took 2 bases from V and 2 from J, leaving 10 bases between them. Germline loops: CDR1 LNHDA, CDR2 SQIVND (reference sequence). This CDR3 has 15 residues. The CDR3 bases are TGTGCCAGTAGTATAAGGGACACGCGCAATCAGCCCCAGCATTTT. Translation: CASSIRDTRNQPQHF.

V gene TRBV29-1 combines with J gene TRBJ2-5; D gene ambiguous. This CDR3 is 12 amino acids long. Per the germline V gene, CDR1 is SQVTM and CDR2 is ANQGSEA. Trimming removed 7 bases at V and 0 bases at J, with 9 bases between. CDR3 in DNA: TGCAGCGCCACTGAGTACCAAGAGACCCAGTACTTC. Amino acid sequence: CSATEYQETQYF. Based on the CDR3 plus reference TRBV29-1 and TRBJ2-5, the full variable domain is SAVISQKPSRDICQRGTSLTIQCQVDSQVTMMFWYRQQPGQSLTLIATANQGSEATYESGFVIDKFPISRPNLTFSTLTVSNMSPEDSSIYLCSATEYQETQYFGPGTRLLVL.

The CDR3 coding sequence is TGTGCCAGCAGCTTAAGCGGAGGTGAGCCCCAGCATTTT. Its translation: CASSLSGGEPQHF. This chain connects TRBV7-3 to TRBJ1-5; D gene uncertain. Per germline, CDR1 SGHTA and CDR2 FQGTGA. V lost 1 base, J lost 8 bases, and 9 bases lay in between. The CDR3 contains 13 residues.

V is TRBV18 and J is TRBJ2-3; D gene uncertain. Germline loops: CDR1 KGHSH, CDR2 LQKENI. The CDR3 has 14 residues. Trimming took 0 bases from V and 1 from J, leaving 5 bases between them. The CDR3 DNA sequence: TGTGCCAGCTCACCACCGGCGGGCACAGATACGCAGTATTTT. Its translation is CASSPPAGTDTQYF.

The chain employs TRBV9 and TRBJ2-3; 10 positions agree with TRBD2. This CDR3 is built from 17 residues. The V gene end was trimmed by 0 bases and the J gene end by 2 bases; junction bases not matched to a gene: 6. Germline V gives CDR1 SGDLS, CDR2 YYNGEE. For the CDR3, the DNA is TGTGCCAGCAGCGTAGCGGTAGCGGGGGGCCTCACAGATACGCAGTATTTT. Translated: CASSVAVAGGLTDTQYF.

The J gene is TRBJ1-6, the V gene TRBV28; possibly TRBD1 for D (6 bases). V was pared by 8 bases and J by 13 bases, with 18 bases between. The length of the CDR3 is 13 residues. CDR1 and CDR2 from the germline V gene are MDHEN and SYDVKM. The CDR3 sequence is CASVGRTAVPLHF. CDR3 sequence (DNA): TGTGCCAGCGTCGGGAGGACAGCCGTCCCCCTCCACTTT.

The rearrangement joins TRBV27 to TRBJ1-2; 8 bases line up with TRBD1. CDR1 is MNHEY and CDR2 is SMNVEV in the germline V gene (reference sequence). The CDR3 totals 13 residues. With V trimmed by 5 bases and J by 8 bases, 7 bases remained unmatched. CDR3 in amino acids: CASSPDRVDGYTF. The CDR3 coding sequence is TGTGCCAGCAGTCCGGACAGGGTCGACGGCTACACCTTC.

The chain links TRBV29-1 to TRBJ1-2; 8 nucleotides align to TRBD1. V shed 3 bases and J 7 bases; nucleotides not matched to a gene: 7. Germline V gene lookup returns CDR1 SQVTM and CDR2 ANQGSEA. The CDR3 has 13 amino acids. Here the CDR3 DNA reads TGCAGCGTTGAGGATGACAGGGGCTCTGGCTACACCTTC. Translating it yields CSVEDDRGSGYTF. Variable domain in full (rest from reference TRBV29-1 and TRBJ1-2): SAVISQKPSRDICQRGTSLTIQCQVDSQVTMMFWYRQQPGQSLTLIATANQGSEATYESGFVIDKFPISRPNLTFSTLTVSNMSPEDSSIYLCSVEDDRGSGYTFGSGTRLTVV.

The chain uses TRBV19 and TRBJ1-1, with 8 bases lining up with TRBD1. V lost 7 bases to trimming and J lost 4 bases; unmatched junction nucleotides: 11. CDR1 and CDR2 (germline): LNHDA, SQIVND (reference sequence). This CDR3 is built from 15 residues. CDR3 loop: CASTLGQGRATEAFF. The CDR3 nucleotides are TGTGCCAGTACCCTAGGACAGGGACGGGCCACTGAAGCTTTCTTT. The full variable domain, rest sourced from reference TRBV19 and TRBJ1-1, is DGGITQSPKYLFRKEGQNVTLSCEQNLNHDAMYWYRQDPGQGLRLIYYSQIVNDFQKGDIAEGYSVSREKKESFPLTVTSAQKNPTAFYLCASTLGQGRATEAFFGQGTRLTVV.

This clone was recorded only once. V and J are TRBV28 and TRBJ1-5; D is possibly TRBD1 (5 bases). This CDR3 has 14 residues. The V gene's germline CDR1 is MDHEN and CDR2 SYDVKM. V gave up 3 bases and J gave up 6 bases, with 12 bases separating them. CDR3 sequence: CASSFRQGSQPQHF. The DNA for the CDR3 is TGTGCCAGCAGTTTTAGGCAGGGCAGTCAGCCCCAGCATTTT.

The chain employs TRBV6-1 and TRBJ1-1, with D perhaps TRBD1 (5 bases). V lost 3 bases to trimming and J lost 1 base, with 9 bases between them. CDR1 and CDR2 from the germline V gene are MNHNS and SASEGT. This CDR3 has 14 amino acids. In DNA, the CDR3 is TGTGCCAGCAGTGATCCCGACAGGAACACTGAAGCTTTCTTT. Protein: CASSDPDRNTEAFF.

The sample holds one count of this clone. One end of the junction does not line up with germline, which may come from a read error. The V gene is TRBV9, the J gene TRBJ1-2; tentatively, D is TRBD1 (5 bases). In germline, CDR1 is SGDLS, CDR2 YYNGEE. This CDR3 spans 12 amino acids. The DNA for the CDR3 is TGTGCCAGCAGCGTATTGGAGGGGAGAGGCAACTTC. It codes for CASSVLEGRGNF.

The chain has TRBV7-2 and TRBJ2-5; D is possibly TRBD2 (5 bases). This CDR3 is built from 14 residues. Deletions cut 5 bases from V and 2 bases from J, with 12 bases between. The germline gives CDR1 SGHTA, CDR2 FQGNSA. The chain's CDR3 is CASSPGTLQETQYF. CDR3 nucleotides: TGTGCCAGCAGCCCGGGAACTTTACAAGAGACCCAGTACTTC.